This entry concerns a single T cell receptor (beta chain). The antigen remains unidentified. Only in-frame clones appear in the TCRdb table, and some are missing; sequencing was by immunoSEQ multiplex PCR. In the table there are some 130,000 clones, roughly 91% of which are singletons. The record originates from a study of T cell responses to AZD1222 COVID-19 vaccine. Between the trimmed V and J ends, which lost 5 bases and 4 bases, there was a span of 15 bases. The CDR3 consists of 14 residues. Germline assignment: CDR1 SQVTM and CDR2 ANQGSEA. Points from the study as a whole: Females made up more of the donors, who were largely white British, and clonal diversity may have come out too low. All repertoire sampling was performed exclusively after the peak T cell response. With dominance at 160-218 and 743-854, vaccine-associated CD4 TCRs spanned spike.

Samples with a second dose at about 4 or about 12 weeks were pooled together. This chain uses TRBV29-1 with TRBJ1-3; tentative D call: TRBD1 (5 bases). The TCR sequence derives from an adult who received the AZD1222 COVID-19 vaccine. Sequenced here: peripheral blood, sampled 28 days after the second AZD1222 dose. The CDR3 region has the DNA TGCAGCGTTTACCGGGACCTTTCAGGAAACACCATATATTTT. Translated: CSVYRDLSGNTIYF.